The 15 T cell receptor beta chains presented below share a single source sample, sequenced in a study of shared clonotypes between healthy human individuals. TCRdb's table, derived via immunoSEQ multiplex PCR, lists solely in-frame clones and lacks some. The table records around 1,900,000 clones, around 93% of them present only once. Naive-designated CD8 cells lacked CD45RO, were positively enriched for CCR7, and omitted terminally differentiated effector memory CD45RA+ cells. The sequenced material came from naive CD8+ T cells from PBMCs. The receptors shown here come from a young man in good health. Some clones in this sample may be carry-over from other donors' samples.

The chain is built from TRBV6-5 and TRBJ1-2, with D hard to call. This CDR3 is 14 amino acids long. Germline-derived CDR1 and CDR2 are MNHEY and SVGAGI. With 0 bases removed from V and 4 bases from J, the gap between germline ends came to 9 bases. CDR3 region: CASSYSVGSYGYTF. The CDR3 DNA reads TGTGCCAGCAGTTACTCAGTGGGTTCCTATGGCTACACCTTC.

The chain carries TRBV5-6 and TRBJ2-7; 8 nucleotides line up with TRBD2. Germline V gene lookup returns CDR1 SGHDT and CDR2 YYEEEE. With V trimmed by 1 base and J by 3 bases, 6 bases remained unmatched. The CDR3 loop spans 15 amino acids. As DNA, the CDR3 is TGTGCCAGCAGCTTGATACCGGGAGGGGGCTACGAGCAGTACTTC. It specifies CASSLIPGGGYEQYF.

Turning to this clone: At one end the junction does not follow the germline gene, possibly because of a read error. The chain joins TRBV15 to TRBJ2-3; possibly TRBD2 for D (5 bases). Germline CDR1 and CDR2: LNHNV and YYDKDF (reference sequence). The CDR3 is 17 amino acids. For the CDR3, the DNA is TGTGCCACCAGCCGAGATCGAGGGCTAGCCGAACGAGATACGCAGTATTTT. This codes for CATSRDRGLAERDTQYF.

The chain uses TRBV19 and TRBJ2-3; tentatively, D is TRBD1 (6 bases). CDR3 size: 17 residues. Germline CDR1 and CDR2: LNHDA and SQIVND (reference sequence). Trimming took 4 bases from V and 1 from J, leaving 18 bases between them. The CDR3 nucleotides read TGTGCCAGTAGTACCCGGGACACTCCACCACGCACAGATACGCAGTATTTT. Its translation is CASSTRDTPPRTDTQYF.

This chain joins TRBV4-1 and TRBJ1-2; D might be TRBD1 (5 bases). With 1 base removed from V and 5 bases from J, the gap between germline ends came to 8 bases. CDR3 length: 13 amino acids. The germline V gene has CDR1 MGHRA and CDR2 YSYEKL. CDR3 residues: CASSQGGSYGYTF. CDR3 coding DNA: TGCGCCAGCAGCCAAGGGGGCAGTTATGGCTACACCTTC.

J is TRBJ2-7 and V is TRBV5-5; 8 nucleotides agree with TRBD1. Germline assignment: CDR1 SGHKS and CDR2 YYEKEE (reference sequence). With 2 bases clipped from V and 2 bases from J, the junction kept 6 bases outside the gene matches. This CDR3 has 15 residues. The CDR3 DNA follows: TGTGCCAGCAGCTTAAGACAGGGGACCCCCTACGAGCAGTACTTC. This encodes CASSLRQGTPYEQYF.

The V gene is TRBV7-9, the J gene TRBJ1-2; D unclear. Looked up from germline, CDR1 is SEHNR and CDR2 is FQNEAQ (reference sequence). The CDR3 spans 15 residues. V was trimmed by 5 bases and J by 0 bases, leaving 13 bases between them. Here the CDR3 DNA reads TGTGCCAGCAGCCCCCCGCCCCCGGCTAACTATGGCTACACCTTC. It encodes CASSPPPPANYGYTF.

The count of this clone is one. V and J are TRBV6-5 and TRBJ1-1; D is unresolved. Trimming removed 5 bases at V and 4 bases at J, with 17 bases between. The germline V gene has CDR1 MNHEY and CDR2 SVGAGI. The CDR3 has 15 residues. The CDR3 loop reads CASSVGIIRATEAFF. As DNA, the CDR3 is TGTGCCAGCAGTGTAGGAATAATAAGGGCCACTGAAGCTTTCTTT.

The gene calls are TRBV19 and TRBJ2-7, with TRBD2 identical over 7 bases. The CDR3 sequence is 16 residues long. Germline-derived CDR1 and CDR2 are LNHDA and SQIVND (reference sequence). J gave up 3 bases and V 2 bases, and 10 bases lay outside the gene matches. The CDR3: CASSIPPGLVGYEQYF. The CDR3, as DNA: TGTGCCAGTAGTATACCCCCCGGACTAGTAGGCTACGAGCAGTACTTC.

The V and J genes are TRBV7-9 and TRBJ1-2; D might be TRBD1 (5 bases). The CDR3 contains 15 residues. Germline V gene data show CDR1 as SEHNR and CDR2 as FQNEAQ (reference sequence). Trimming took off 1 base at V and 8 bases at J, with 17 bases between the two ends. The CDR3 protein is CASSLGGDGSEGYTF. The CDR3 DNA reads as TGTGCCAGCAGCTTAGGGGGGGATGGCTCGGAGGGCTACACCTTC.

This chain uses TRBV9 with TRBJ2-7; 9 nucleotides align to TRBD2. Trimming cost V 0 bases and J 5 bases; bases outside gene matches: 9. Germline V CDR1 and CDR2: SGDLS, YYNGEE. This CDR3 has 16 residues. As DNA, the CDR3 is TGTGCCAGCAGCGTAGATGCGGGAGGGCCCTGGGACGAGCAGTACTTC. It encodes CASSVDAGGPWDEQYF.

The V gene is TRBV30, the J gene TRBJ2-2; D is unclear. The germline V and J ends were trimmed by 8 bases and 2 bases, with 12 bases remaining between them. CDR1 is GTSNPN and CDR2 is SVGIG in the germline V gene (reference sequence). The CDR3 spans 13 residues. DNA of the CDR3: TGTGCCGATGGTAGCCACAACACCGGGGAGCTGTTTTTT. Its translation: CADGSHNTGELFF.

The chain is built from TRBV7-9 and TRBJ2-1, with TRBD1 matching over 10 bases. V gave up 4 bases and J gave up 5 bases; unmatched junction bases: 11. The CDR3 covers 17 residues. Germline CDR1 reads SEHNR; CDR2 reads FQNEAQ (reference sequence). In nucleotides, the CDR3 is TGTGCCAGCAGCTCCCCGACAGGGGGCGCGCCTAACAATGAGCAGTTCTTC. Translated, it gives CASSSPTGGAPNNEQFF.

CDR3 amino acids: CASSLGVGGSTDTQYF. CDR3 DNA sequence: TGTGCCAGCAGCTTAGGTGTGGGAGGGAGCACAGATACGCAGTATTTT. This sequence joins TRBV11-2 and TRBJ2-3, with 7 bases lining up with TRBD2. CDR1 is SGHAT, CDR2 FQNNGV, per germline. Germline trimming cut 1 base from V and 0 bases from J; bases unmatched to any gene: 4. The CDR3 consists of 16 residues.

This sequence joins TRBV4-1 and TRBJ2-1; 11 bases agree with TRBD2. This CDR3 is built from 21 residues. V gave up 1 base and J gave up 6 bases; unmatched junction bases: 20. Germline CDR1 MGHRA, CDR2 YSYEKL. The CDR3 DNA follows: TGCGCCAGCAGCCAAGTTCCCCGGGACATCCTACTAGCGGGAGCCGGCAATGAGCAGTTCTTC. This sequence encodes CASSQVPRDILLAGAGNEQFF.